A single sample is the source of the 27 T cell receptor beta chains below, sequenced in a study of resident and recirculating memory T cells in vitiligo. Libraries were prepared by immunoSEQ multiplex PCR; TCRdb keeps only in-frame clonotypes and omits some of them. The data show tens of thousands of clones, roughly 94% seen once. What was sequenced was blood. Receptor source: a male donor with vitiligo.

This clone was seen more than once but under ten times. The chain combines TRBV28 with TRBJ1-5, with D hard to call. This CDR3 is built from 17 residues. V was clipped by 5 bases and J by 1 base, with 18 bases between them. Looked up from germline, CDR1 is MDHEN and CDR2 is SYDVKM. The CDR3 is CASSPRVPQISNQPQHF. Written as DNA, the CDR3 is TGTGCCAGCAGTCCCCGGGTCCCCCAAATAAGCAATCAGCCCCAGCATTTT.

V is TRBV11-3 and J is TRBJ2-7; TRBD2 aligns across 7 bases. Germline loops: CDR1 SGHNT, CDR2 YENEEA. The V and J ends lost 0 bases and 2 bases, in that order; junction bases with no gene match: 4. CDR3 size: 15 residues. In nucleotides, the CDR3 is TGTGCCAGCAGCTTAGATGGGACTACCACCTACGAGCAGTACTTC. The encoded protein is CASSLDGTTTYEQYF.

The chain carries TRBV27 and TRBJ2-3, with TRBD2 matching 7 bases. CDR3 length: 14 amino acids. Trimming cost V 5 bases and J 0 bases; bases outside gene matches: 2. The germline V gene has CDR1 MNHEY and CDR2 SMNVEV (reference sequence). The CDR3 loop is CASSREGSTDTQYF. The CDR3 DNA sequence: TGTGCCAGCAGTAGGGAGGGAAGCACAGATACGCAGTATTTT.

This clone was observed once. The rearrangement links TRBV2 to TRBJ1-1; no firm D call. The V gene's germline CDR1 is SNHLY and CDR2 FYNNEI. V shed 2 bases and J shed 0 bases, with 13 bases lying between them. The CDR3 totals 16 residues. The CDR3 DNA follows: TGTGCCAGCAGTGAAACCTTATTACGGGTGAACACTGAAGCTTTCTTT. This translates into CASSETLLRVNTEAFF. Supplemented by reference TRBV2 and TRBJ1-1, the full variable domain reads EPEVTQTPSHQVTQMGQEVILRCVPISNHLYFYWYRQILGQKVEFLVSFYNNEISEKSEIFDDQFSVERPDGSNFTLKIRSTKLEDSAMYFCASSETLLRVNTEAFFGQGTRLTVV.

This clone was counted only a few times. The chain carries TRBV19 and TRBJ2-7; D remains unclear. The length of the CDR3 is 12 residues. Germline V gives CDR1 LNHDA, CDR2 SQIVND (reference sequence). V was cut by 4 bases and J by 3 bases, with 7 bases left in between. The CDR3 loop is CASSTNSYEQYF. CDR3 nucleotide sequence: TGTGCCAGTAGTACCAACAGCTACGAGCAGTACTTC.

V gene TRBV21-1 combines with J gene TRBJ1-1; TRBD1 is the table's D call and was not checked against the DNA. TRBV21-1 is a pseudogene. This CDR3 region has 16 residues. CDR3 sequence: CASSKSGQLMNTEAFF. DNA for the CDR3: TGTGCCAGCAGCAAATCAGGACAGCTGATGAACACTGAAGCTTTCTTT.

This chain uses TRBV7-6 with TRBJ2-1; the D gene is possibly TRBD2 (5 bases). The CDR3 length is 14 residues. V was pared by 0 bases and J by 9 bases, with 12 bases between. CDR1 SGHVS and CDR2 FNYEAQ come from the germline V gene. CDR3: CASSLAGARGEQFF. The CDR3 DNA is TGTGCCAGCAGCTTAGCCGGTGCCCGGGGTGAGCAGTTCTTC.

The table lists this clone with a count of one. This chain uses TRBV7-9 with TRBJ1-1, with D uncertain. Deletions cut 1 base from V and 7 bases from J, with 7 bases between. This CDR3 is built from 12 residues. Germline CDR1 SEHNR, CDR2 FQNEAQ (reference sequence). CDR3 residues: CASSLGYDEAFF. The CDR3 nucleotides are TGTGCCAGCAGCTTAGGCTACGATGAAGCTTTCTTT.

The gene calls are TRBV5-5 and TRBJ1-1; a weak D match, TRBD1 (5 bases). Trimming took 3 bases from V and 5 from J, leaving 11 bases between them. The CDR3 extends over 13 amino acids. CDR1 is SGHKS and CDR2 is YYEKEE in the germline V gene (reference sequence). CDR3 nucleotide sequence: TGTGCCAGCAGCTCCCTTGGGGGGACTGAAGCTTTCTTT. It is translated as CASSSLGGTEAFF.

With regard to this clone: The germline gene is not matched at one end of the junction; a read error may be the cause. V is TRBV5-1 and J is TRBJ1-4; perhaps TRBD1 as D (6 bases). This CDR3 contains 14 residues. The germline CDR1 and CDR2 sequences are SGHRS and YFSETQ. CDR3 coding DNA: TGCGCCAGCAATACCGGGACAACGAATGAAAAACTGTTTTTT. It is translated as CASNTGTTNEKLFF.

In this sample, this clone turned up a few times. The chain carries TRBV19 and TRBJ2-7; TRBD1 matches at 11 bases. Germline V gives CDR1 LNHDA, CDR2 SQIVND (reference sequence). CDR3 length: 14 amino acids. Germline trimming cut 10 bases from V and 4 bases from J; bases unmatched to any gene: 9. In DNA, the CDR3 is TGTGCCACCACGGGCGGGACAGGGGGATACGAGCAGTACTTC. Translated, it gives CATTGGTGGYEQYF.

The rearrangement links TRBV7-2 to TRBJ1-5; TRBD1 agrees at 9 bases. Germline CDR1 and CDR2: SGHTA and FQGNSA. This CDR3 comprises 16 residues. The V segment lost 5 bases and the J segment 2 bases; nucleotides outside the gene matches: 7. The CDR3 protein is CASSPTTGGGNQPQHF. The CDR3 DNA is TGTGCCAGCAGCCCTACGACAGGGGGTGGCAATCAGCCCCAGCATTTT.

This chain uses TRBV9 with TRBJ2-7, with TRBD1 identical over 10 bases. In germline, CDR1 is SGDLS, CDR2 YYNGEE. V lost 4 bases and J lost 2; bases outside the gene matches: 3. The CDR3 extends over 14 amino acids. CDR3 coding DNA: TGTGCCAGCAGCCCCGGGACAGGGGCCTACGAGCAGTACTTC. It is translated as CASSPGTGAYEQYF.

This clone was counted once. The J gene is TRBJ2-3, the V gene TRBV5-1; D is perhaps TRBD1 (6 bases). The V and J ends lost 4 bases and 4 bases respectively, with 13 bases between them. This CDR3 region has 14 residues. CDR1 and CDR2 (germline): SGHRS, YFSETQ. Written as DNA, the CDR3 is TGCGCCAGCAGCCCCTCGACAGGTGCAGATACGCAGTATTTT. Protein sequence: CASSPSTGADTQYF.

This chain connects TRBV7-9 to TRBJ1-5, with 7 nucleotides matching TRBD1. The CDR3 contains 15 residues. J lost 1 base, V lost 3 bases, and 3 bases had no gene match. The germline gives CDR1 SEHNR, CDR2 FQNEAQ (reference sequence). The CDR3: CASSLAGGSNQPQHF. CDR3 nucleotides: TGTGCCAGCAGCTTGGCAGGGGGGAGCAATCAGCCCCAGCATTTT.

The V call is TRBV7-8, the J call TRBJ2-3, with 13 positions matching TRBD2. Germline lookup yields CDR1 SGHVS and CDR2 FQNEAQ. Unmatched junction bases numbered 6, after V lost 2 bases and J lost 1 base. The CDR3 covers 18 residues. The CDR3 reads CASSLTSGRGPRTDTQYF. As DNA, the CDR3 is TGTGCCAGCAGCTTAACTAGCGGGAGGGGCCCCCGCACAGATACGCAGTATTTT.

The CDR3 DNA is TGTGCCATCCACGCGGGACTAGCGGGAGGTGTTGAGACCCAGTACTTC. Translation gives CAIHAGLAGGVETQYF. The V and J genes are TRBV21-1 and TRBJ2-5; the table's D call TRBD2 went unverified against the DNA. TRBV21-1 is termed a pseudogene. There are 16 residues in the CDR3.

J is TRBJ2-1 and V is TRBV5-8; TRBD2 aligns across 12 bases. The germline gives CDR1 SGHTS, CDR2 YDEGEE. There are 14 residues in the CDR3. Trimming took 4 bases from V and 7 from J; bases not matched to a gene: 3. CDR3 protein: CASSGGTSGNEQFF. CDR3 DNA: TGTGCCAGCAGCGGCGGGACTAGCGGGAATGAGCAGTTCTTC.

The chain joins TRBV11-2 to TRBJ1-1, with D possibly TRBD1 on 6 matching bases. The germline V gene encodes CDR1 SGHAT and CDR2 FQNNGV. V lost 1 base to trimming and J lost 5 bases, with 8 bases between them. This CDR3 has 13 amino acids. The CDR3 sequence is CASSLGRGTEAFF. Here the CDR3 DNA reads TGTGCCAGCAGCTTAGGCAGGGGTACTGAAGCTTTCTTT.

V is TRBV18 and J is TRBJ1-1, with D tentatively TRBD1 (5 bases). The germline V gene encodes CDR1 KGHSH and CDR2 LQKENI. This CDR3 has 12 amino acids. Between the trimmed V and J ends, which lost 3 bases and 7 bases, there was a span of 9 bases. For the CDR3, the DNA is TGTGCCAGCTCACCCTGGGGCGATGAAGCTTTCTTT. Amino acids: CASSPWGDEAFF.

The V gene is TRBV29-1, the J gene TRBJ1-2; the match to TRBD1 covers 9 bases. V was pared by 3 bases and J by 6 bases, with 2 bases of the junction left unmatched. The length of the CDR3 is 12 residues. Looked up from germline, CDR1 is SQVTM and CDR2 is ANQGSEA. CDR3 residues: CSVDRTGDGYTF. The CDR3 nucleotides are TGCAGCGTTGATAGGACAGGGGATGGCTACACCTTC.

J is TRBJ2-5 and V is TRBV14; TRBD2 agrees at 11 bases. The CDR3 length is 15 residues. Germline V CDR1 and CDR2: SGHDN, FVKESK. The ends lost 4 bases at V and 3 bases at J; junction bases unmatched: 4. CDR3 DNA sequence: TGTGCCAGCAGCCTCGGACTAGCGGGTAAAGAGACCCAGTACTTC. It codes for CASSLGLAGKETQYF.

This clone was found once. The rearrangement uses TRBV7-6 and TRBJ2-7, with 10 bases fitting TRBD1. CDR3 size: 15 residues. The trim removed 6 bases at V and 3 bases at J, leaving 8 bases unmatched. CDR1 SGHVS and CDR2 FNYEAQ come from the germline V gene. The CDR3 here is CASSRRTGGIYEQYF. The CDR3 nucleotides are TGTGCCAGCAGTCGAAGGACAGGGGGTATCTACGAGCAGTACTTC.

The chain couples TRBV7-6 to TRBJ1-1, with 9 bases that match TRBD1. The CDR3 is 16 residues long. Looked up from germline, CDR1 is SGHVS and CDR2 is FNYEAQ. V shed 5 bases and J 1 base; nucleotides not matched to a gene: 8. The chain's CDR3 is CASSIRQGVGNTEAFF. In DNA form, the CDR3 reads TGTGCCAGCAGCATAAGACAGGGGGTAGGGAACACTGAAGCTTTCTTT.

V usage is TRBV12-5 and J usage is TRBJ2-3; D uncertain. Germline V gives CDR1 LGHNT, CDR2 FRNRAP. V dropped 5 bases and J dropped 0 bases, with 27 bases sitting between them. The CDR3 contains 20 residues. In DNA form, the CDR3 reads TGTGCTAGTGGTACCAAAGAGAAATATGATATCACCCCTAGCACAGATACGCAGTATTTT. This sequence encodes CASGTKEKYDITPSTDTQYF.

The rearrangement joins TRBV6-4 to TRBJ1-2; TRBD1 is a possible D gene (5 bases). This CDR3 contains 13 residues. Germline lookup yields CDR1 MRHNA and CDR2 SNTAGT. Trimming stripped 2 bases from V and 4 bases from J, with 8 bases between. The DNA of the CDR3 is TGTGCCAGCAGTGACACTGGGGCCTATGGCTACACCTTC. Translating it yields CASSDTGAYGYTF.

The rearrangement links TRBV10-2 to TRBJ2-3; 9 bases fit TRBD2. The CDR3 spans 18 residues. The V gene end was trimmed by 3 bases and the J gene end by 2 bases; junction bases not matched to a gene: 12. The germline V gene encodes CDR1 WSHSY and CDR2 SAAADI. In nucleotides, the CDR3 is TGCGCCAGCAGTGACGATCTGGGGCTAGCGGGACCCACAGATACGCAGTATTTT. Residues: CASSDDLGLAGPTDTQYF.